This is a list of T cell receptor beta chains from one sample in a study of T cell repertoires in cytomegalovirus infection. For these TCRs, the target antigens are not known. TCRdb processed the reads anew with MiXCR; each CDR3 protein has one entry. The sample shows 600,000 to 700,000 distinct CDR3 sequences, roughly 36% of them seen only once. This specimen consisted of cultured PBMCs, obtained from culture after CMV antigen stimulation. These receptors came from a human donor in good health (CMV status not recorded). Some clones in this sample may be carry-over from other donors' samples. Both conserved end residues are part of each CDR3. D genes are given only for firm matches. Clone size, where shown, is once, few, many, or a class for clones that have expanded.

DNA: TGTGCCAGCAGCGCCCTGGGACAGGGTAACACTGAAGCTTTCTTT; CDR3: CASSALGQGNTEAFF; D: TRBD1; V: TRBV7-8; size: many; J: TRBJ1-1
DNA: TGTGCCAGCCTCGCACTAGATATGAATGAGCAGTTCTTC; CDR3: CASLALDMNEQFF; D: -; V: TRBV6-5; size: few; J: TRBJ2-1
DNA: TGCGCCAGCAGCCAACCCCCCGGGATCCGAGACACTGAAGCTTTCTTT; CDR3: CASSQPPGIRDTEAFF; D: -; V: TRBV4-1; size: -; J: TRBJ1-1
DNA: TGCGCCAGCAGCTATGAGGACGCGAGGAATTCACCCCTCCACTTT; CDR3: CASSYEDARNSPLHF; D: -; V: TRBV5-1; size: -; J: TRBJ1-6
DNA: TGCAGTGCTAGAGAGCCTAGCGGGCGCCAAGAGACCCAGTACTTC; CDR3: CSAREPSGRQETQYF; D: TRBD2; V: TRBV20-1; size: -; J: TRBJ2-5
DNA: TGTGCCAGCAGACTTGACTTGCCCGGGGAGCTGTTTTTT; CDR3: CASRLDLPGELFF; D: -; V: TRBV6-1; size: -; J: TRBJ2-2
DNA: TGTGCCAGCAGCCGAGACCGGGACAGGGGTTATGAGCAGTTCTTC; CDR3: CASSRDRDRGYEQFF; D: TRBD1; V: TRBV7-8; size: few; J: TRBJ2-1
DNA: TGTGCCAGCAGTTTCGCAGGCAGAGGGGGAAGCTACACCTTC; CDR3: CASSFAGRGGSYTF; D: -; V: TRBV12-3/TRBV12-4; size: few; J: TRBJ1-2
DNA: TGTGCCACCTCAACCGGACAGCGTTCGCTTCCCAGCCTGTTTTTT; CDR3: CATSTGQRSLPSLFF; D: -; V: TRBV15; size: -; J: TRBJ2-2
DNA: TGTGCCAGCAGCTTAGAGGTTAGGAGGGTAGAGACCCAGTACTTC; CDR3: CASSLEVRRVETQYF; D: -; V: TRBV7-2; size: many; J: TRBJ2-5
DNA: TGTGCCAGCAGGGGACTAGTCTTAAACATTCAGTACTTC; CDR3: CASRGLVLNIQYF; D: TRBD2; V: TRBV2; size: -; J: TRBJ2-4
DNA: TGTGCCAGCAGCCAGGGTGTACCACAATACAATGAGCAGTTCTTC; CDR3: CASSQGVPQYNEQFF; D: -; V: TRBV7-6; size: few; J: TRBJ2-1
DNA: TGTGCCAGCAGCTTCTTGATGGAGCAGTACTTC; CDR3: CASSFLMEQYF; D: -; V: TRBV7-2; size: many; J: TRBJ2-7
DNA: TGCAGTGCTAGAGATCGGGGGCCCCACGGCTCCTACGAGCAGTACTTC; CDR3: CSARDRGPHGSYEQYF; D: -; V: TRBV20-1; size: -; J: TRBJ2-7
DNA: TGTGCCAGCAGCTTAGCCCCGGTTCTGGGAGGCGAGTACTTC; CDR3: CASSLAPVLGGEYF; D: -; V: TRBV7-7; size: many; J: TRBJ2-7
DNA: TGTGCCAGCAGACCGGTAGGGGGTTACTCTGGGGCCAACGTCCTGACTTTC; CDR3: CASRPVGGYSGANVLTF; D: -; V: TRBV6-2/TRBV6-3; size: few; J: TRBJ2-6
DNA: TGTGCCAGCAGGCAAAGCGGGAGTTCCTACGAGCAGTACTTC; CDR3: CASRQSGSSYEQYF; D: TRBD2; V: TRBV7-2; size: few; J: TRBJ2-7
DNA: TGTGCCAGCAGGGAATACGTGAACACTGAAGCTTTCTTT; CDR3: CASREYVNTEAFF; D: -; V: TRBV7-8; size: many; J: TRBJ1-1
DNA: TGTGCCAGCAGTTTCGGGGGGCTGCATTATGGCTACACCTTC; CDR3: CASSFGGLHYGYTF; D: -; V: TRBV12-3/TRBV12-4; size: few; J: TRBJ1-2
DNA: TGCGCCAGCAGTCAACCGGAGGACAGTTTTTGTCAAGATACGCAGTATTTT; CDR3: CASSQPEDSFCQDTQYF; D: -; V: TRBV23-1; size: -; J: TRBJ2-3
DNA: TGTGCCAGCAGTTCTGGTCTAGCGGGAGTTGGGTACAATGAGCAGTTCTTC; CDR3: CASSSGLAGVGYNEQFF; D: TRBD2; V: TRBV27; size: few; J: TRBJ2-1
DNA: TGTGCCAGCAGCTTAGGACCGTCGAGGGGAGATACGCAGTATTTT; CDR3: CASSLGPSRGDTQYF; D: -; V: TRBV7-8; size: many; J: TRBJ2-3
DNA: TGTGCTAGTGGTTTGGTCGTCGGGGGGGGGCCGGTTGAGCAGTTCTTC; CDR3: CASGLVVGGGPVEQFF; D: TRBD2; V: TRBV12-5; size: few; J: TRBJ2-1
DNA: TGTGCCAGCAGTTTATTCTGGGGGGGGATGAATAATCAGCCCCAGCATTTT; CDR3: CASSLFWGGMNNQPQHF; D: -; V: TRBV12-3/TRBV12-4; size: few; J: TRBJ1-5
DNA: TGTGCTAGTGGTTTGGGGCGAGGGACTAGCACAGATACGCAGTATTTT; CDR3: CASGLGRGTSTDTQYF; D: -; V: TRBV12-5; size: -; J: TRBJ2-3
DNA: TGTGCCATCAGTGAGAGGGATGGCACTGAAGCTTTCTTT; CDR3: CAISERDGTEAFF; D: -; V: TRBV10-3; size: -; J: TRBJ1-1
DNA: TGCAGTGCTAGTGACGGAGCTGCCTCCTACGAGCAGTACTTC; CDR3: CSASDGAASYEQYF; D: -; V: TRBV20-1; size: -; J: TRBJ2-7
DNA: TGTGCCAGCTCAACCTCCGGCCTCTGGCTCGAAGCTTTCTTT; CDR3: CASSTSGLWLEAFF; D: -; V: TRBV18; size: -; J: TRBJ1-1
DNA: TGTGCCAGCAGCTTTGTTGGGCCAGTGGGGTTCTATGGTGGCTACACCTTC; CDR3: CASSFVGPVGFYGGYTF; D: -; V: TRBV5-6; size: -; J: TRBJ1-2
DNA: TGTGCCAGCAGCTCCTCAGGGGGCGCGGGCTATGGCTACACCTTC; CDR3: CASSSSGGAGYGYTF; D: TRBD1; V: TRBV7-9; size: -; J: TRBJ1-2
DNA: TGTGCCAGCAGCTTAGCCCAATACAGTAACTATGGCTACACCTTC; CDR3: CASSLAQYSNYGYTF; D: -; V: TRBV7-4; size: -; J: TRBJ1-2
DNA: TGCAGTGCCAGTTTACCCACCGCGGAAGCCTACGAGCAGTACTTC; CDR3: CSASLPTAEAYEQYF; D: -; V: TRBV20-1; size: -; J: TRBJ2-7
DNA: TGTGCCAGCACCCGATCTGGTAACACTGAAGCTTTCTTT; CDR3: CASTRSGNTEAFF; D: -; V: TRBV6-6; size: -; J: TRBJ1-1
DNA: TGTGCCAGCAGCCGCTCGGGGAAAGAGCAGTTCTTC; CDR3: CASSRSGKEQFF; D: -; V: TRBV7-9; size: few; J: TRBJ2-1
DNA: TGTACCAGCACCTATAGCGGGGAAGAGACCCAGTACTTC; CDR3: CTSTYSGEETQYF; D: TRBD2; V: TRBV12-3/TRBV12-4; size: -; J: TRBJ2-5
DNA: TGCAGTGCTAGGCAAGCAGGGCCTGGAAACACCATATATTTT; CDR3: CSARQAGPGNTIYF; D: -; V: TRBV20-1; size: -; J: TRBJ1-3
DNA: TGTGCCAGCAGGGACAGAACTAATTCACCCCTCCACTTT; CDR3: CASRDRTNSPLHF; D: -; V: TRBV28; size: -; J: TRBJ1-6
DNA: TGTGCCAGCATAAGGGACAGGGAGGCGACCCAGTACTTC; CDR3: CASIRDREATQYF; D: TRBD1; V: TRBV2; size: -; J: TRBJ2-5
DNA: TGTGCCTCCGGACAGGGGTGGGACAATGAGCAGTTCTTC; CDR3: CASGQGWDNEQFF; D: TRBD1; V: TRBV5-6; size: few; J: TRBJ2-1
DNA: TGCAGTGCTAGAGAAGCGGGAGGGCCAAATCCAGATACGCAGTATTTT; CDR3: CSAREAGGPNPDTQYF; D: TRBD2; V: TRBV20-1; size: -; J: TRBJ2-3